This T cell receptor (beta chain) originates from a study of quantifying T cell responses using KT2 cells. Overall study context: Reverse transcription used primers in the TCR alpha and beta constant regions. Whole-study results and caveats: Counts of KT2 alpha and beta sequences rose linearly with the number of KT2 cells added.

A note on this clonotype: The antigen remains undetermined.

With V trimmed by 7 bases and J by 5 bases, 6 bases remained unmatched. The CDR3 sequence is 14 residues long. The germline V gene encodes CDR1 MNHEY and CDR2 SVGEGT. The cDNA 3' end received a ligated oligonucleotide with a UMI. First-round PCR used 3 to 4 cycles and beta primers RC1.1 and RC1.2 covering TRBC1 and TRBC2. TCRdb independently ran MiXCR on the UMI-ligation and nested PCR reads; one entry per CDR3 protein. The sample lists about 32,000 distinct CDR3 sequences, approximately 6.8% occurring once. Material: PBMCs spiked with cells of the T cell clone KT2. The TCR sequence derives from a human donor. The rearrangement links TRBV6-2 or TRBV6-3 to TRBJ1-1; 11 nucleotides line up with TRBD1. The chain's CDR3 is CASMDRGRTTEAFF. Here the CDR3 DNA reads TGTGCCAGCATGGACAGGGGGCGCACAACTGAAGCTTTCTTT.